The 7 T cell receptor beta chains presented below share a single source sample, sequenced in a study of blood T cell repertoires in COVID-19. Repertoires were generated with immunoSEQ multiplex PCR, while TCRdb's copy carries only in-frame clones and drops some. The data show approximately 220,000 clones, about 86% seen once. The sequencing sample was made of peripheral blood. The source is a woman aged 55-69 years with acute or convalescent COVID-19.

V gene TRBV11-2 combines with J gene TRBJ1-1; D is uncertain. Looked up from germline, CDR1 is SGHAT and CDR2 is FQNNGV. The CDR3 is 17 residues long. The V end lost 2 bases, the J end lost 0 bases, and 16 bases lay between the germline ends. Here the CDR3 reads CASSLTLWGGLNTEAFF. CDR3 in DNA: TGTGCCAGCAGCTTAACCCTCTGGGGAGGGCTGAACACTGAAGCTTTCTTT.

V usage is TRBV28 and J usage is TRBJ1-2; D is perhaps TRBD1 (6 bases). Trimming took off 6 bases at V and 8 bases at J, with 13 bases between the two ends. CDR1 and CDR2 (germline): MDHEN, SYDVKM. This CDR3 is built from 12 residues. The DNA of the CDR3 is TGTGCCAGCAGGTCAACAGGGTCCGGCTACACCTTC. It translates to CASRSTGSGYTF.

The V call is TRBV9, the J call TRBJ2-5; 8 nucleotides agree with TRBD1. The V and J ends lost 4 bases and 5 bases, in that order; junction bases with no gene match: 16. This CDR3 is 17 amino acids long. Germline CDR1 SGDLS, CDR2 YYNGEE. The CDR3 loop reads CASSPRRGQGLWETQYF. The CDR3 coding sequence is TGTGCCAGCAGCCCCCGAAGAGGACAGGGATTGTGGGAGACCCAGTACTTC.

This clone was recorded a few times. This sequence joins TRBV5-6 and TRBJ1-2; D is undetermined. The CDR3 runs to 15 residues. The ends were cut back, 1 base at V and 0 bases at J, with 10 bases in the middle. Germline assignment: CDR1 SGHDT and CDR2 YYEEEE. The CDR3 DNA sequence: TGTGCCAGCAGCTTGACGAACCTACCTAACTATGGCTACACCTTC. It yields the protein CASSLTNLPNYGYTF.

V and J are TRBV2 and TRBJ1-4, with D possibly matching TRBD1 (6 bases). Germline V gene data show CDR1 as SNHLY and CDR2 as FYNNEI. Trimming cost V 2 bases and J 14 bases, with 15 bases left between them. The CDR3 sequence is 13 residues long. CDR3 protein: CASSERDISRLFF. The CDR3 region has the DNA TGTGCCAGCAGTGAAAGGGACATTTCACGGCTGTTTTTT.

J is TRBJ2-5 and V is TRBV3-1 (or the pseudogene TRBV3-2); TRBD1 matches at 9 bases. Germline lookup yields CDR1 LGHDT and CDR2 YNNKEL (reference sequence). This CDR3 comprises 16 residues. V was pared by 5 bases and J by 5 bases, with 12 bases of the junction left unmatched. For the CDR3, the DNA is TGTGCCAGCAGCACCTCGGACAGGGGCAGAAGGGAGACCCAGTACTTC. Translating gives CASSTSDRGRRETQYF.

CDR3 loop: CASSQIAGLETQYF. In DNA, the CDR3 is TGCGCCAGCAGCCAGATAGCGGGGCTGGAGACCCAGTACTTC. The J gene is TRBJ2-5, the V gene TRBV4-1; 8 positions match TRBD2. Germline CDR1 MGHRA, CDR2 YSYEKL. Trimming took 3 bases from V and 5 from J; bases not matched to a gene: 5. The CDR3 consists of 14 residues.